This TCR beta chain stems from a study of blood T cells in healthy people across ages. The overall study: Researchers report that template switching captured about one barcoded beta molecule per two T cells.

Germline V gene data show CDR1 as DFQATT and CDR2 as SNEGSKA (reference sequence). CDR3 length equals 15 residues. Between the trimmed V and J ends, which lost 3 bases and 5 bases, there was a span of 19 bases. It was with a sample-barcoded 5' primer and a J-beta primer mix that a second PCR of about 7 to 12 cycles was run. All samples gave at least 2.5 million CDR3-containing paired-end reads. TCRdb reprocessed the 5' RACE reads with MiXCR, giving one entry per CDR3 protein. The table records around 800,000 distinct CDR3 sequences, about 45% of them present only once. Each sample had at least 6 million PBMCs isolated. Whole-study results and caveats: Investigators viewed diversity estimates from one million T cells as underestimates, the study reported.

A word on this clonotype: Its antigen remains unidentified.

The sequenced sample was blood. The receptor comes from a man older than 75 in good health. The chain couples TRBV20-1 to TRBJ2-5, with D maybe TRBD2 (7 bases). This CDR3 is CSASRGGGPDETQYF. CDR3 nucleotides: TGCAGTGCTAGTAGAGGGGGAGGGCCGGATGAGACCCAGTACTTC.